Following are 8 T cell receptor beta chains from one sample sequenced in a study of blood T cell repertoires in COVID-19. Clones were sequenced by immunoSEQ multiplex PCR, and TCRdb holds only the in-frame ones, with some missing. The sample includes 200,000 to 250,000 clones, 84% seen only once; the top ten take about 4%. Sequenced sample: peripheral blood. Every receptor here comes from a man aged 50 to 59 with acute or convalescent COVID-19.

The V call is TRBV7-9, the J call TRBJ1-1; maybe TRBD1 (6 bases). V lost 4 bases and J lost 1, with 13 bases in between. The CDR3 has 15 residues. Per germline, CDR1 SEHNR and CDR2 FQNEAQ (reference sequence). The CDR3 DNA reads TGTGCCAGCAGCTCACCCCCGACAGGGAACACTGAAGCTTTCTTT. It specifies CASSSPPTGNTEAFF.

J is TRBJ2-1 and V is TRBV6-5, with 7 bases aligning to TRBD2. Trimming took 2 bases from V and 2 from J; bases not matched to a gene: 0. This CDR3 is built from 14 residues. Germline V gene sequence: CDR1 MNHEY, CDR2 SVGAGI. The CDR3 DNA follows: TGTGCCAGCAGTTACGGGACTACCTACAATGAGCAGTTCTTC. This encodes CASSYGTTYNEQFF.

The V and J genes are TRBV6-5 and TRBJ2-5; D not resolved. Germline CDR1 MNHEY, CDR2 SVGAGI. The CDR3 is made up of 10 amino acids. V was trimmed by 6 bases and J by 5 bases, leaving 4 bases between them. The CDR3 reads CASRRETQYF. CDR3 coding DNA: TGTGCCAGCAGGAGGGAGACCCAGTACTTC.

This chain joins TRBV9 and TRBJ2-7, with TRBD2 matching 14 bases. V lost 0 bases, J lost 3 bases, and 5 bases stayed unmatched. The CDR3 totals 17 residues. In germline, CDR1 is SGDLS, CDR2 YYNGEE. The CDR3 sequence is CASSVGWTSGRIYEQYF. CDR3 in DNA: TGTGCCAGCAGCGTAGGATGGACTAGCGGGAGGATCTACGAGCAGTACTTC.

The CDR3 sequence is CASSLAYSSYNEQFF. The CDR3 coding sequence is TGTGCCAGCAGCTTGGCTTATAGCTCCTACAATGAGCAGTTCTTC. V is TRBV5-5 and J is TRBJ2-1; D ambiguous. The CDR3 extends over 15 amino acids. V shed 0 bases and J shed 0 bases, with 7 bases lying between them. Germline V gene sequence: CDR1 SGHKS, CDR2 YYEKEE (reference sequence).

This clone was found once. The chain joins TRBV7-6 to TRBJ2-5; tentative D call: TRBD1 (6 bases). Germline CDR1 SGHVS, CDR2 FNYEAQ. V was pared by 5 bases and J by 3 bases, with 19 bases between. The CDR3 runs to 16 residues. The CDR3 DNA reads TGTGCCAGCAGCCCTATAATAGGGGCAGGGGAAGAGACCCAGTACTTC. Encoded protein: CASSPIIGAGEETQYF.

The CDR3 nucleotides read TGTGCCAGCAGCTTGGTTGTAGGGGGCGGGTACGAGCAGTACTTC. It encodes CASSLVVGGGYEQYF. The V gene is TRBV5-5, the J gene TRBJ2-7; 7 bases are a match to TRBD1. The CDR3 is 15 residues long. The junction had 7 bases not matched to a gene; V was cut back by 0 bases and J by 4 bases. Germline values: CDR1 SGHKS, CDR2 YYEKEE (reference sequence).

This clone has only one observation. This sequence joins TRBV5-1 and TRBJ2-7; tentatively, D is TRBD1 (5 bases). The CDR3 totals 15 residues. Germline CDR1 SGHRS, CDR2 YFSETQ. V lost 2 bases to trimming and J lost 1 base, with 13 bases between them. CDR3 nucleotides: TGCGCCAGCAGCTTAGGTCAGGGTGAGTCCTACGAGCAGTACTTC. As protein: CASSLGQGESYEQYF.